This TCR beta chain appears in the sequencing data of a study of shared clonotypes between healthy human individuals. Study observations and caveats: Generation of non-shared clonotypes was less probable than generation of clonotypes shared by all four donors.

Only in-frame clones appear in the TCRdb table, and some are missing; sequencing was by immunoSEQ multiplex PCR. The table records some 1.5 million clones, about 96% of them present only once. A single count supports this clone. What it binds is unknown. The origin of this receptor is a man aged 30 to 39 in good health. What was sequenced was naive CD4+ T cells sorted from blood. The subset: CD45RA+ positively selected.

CDR3 loop: CASSARGRGGETQYF. The CDR3 DNA reads as TGTGCCAGCAGTGCCCGGGGCAGGGGAGGGGAGACCCAGTACTTC. The chain combines TRBV27 with TRBJ2-5; D perhaps matches TRBD2 (7 bases). There are 15 residues in the CDR3. CDR1 MNHEY and CDR2 SMNVEV come from the germline V gene (reference sequence). V was pared by 5 bases and J by 5 bases, with 18 bases between.